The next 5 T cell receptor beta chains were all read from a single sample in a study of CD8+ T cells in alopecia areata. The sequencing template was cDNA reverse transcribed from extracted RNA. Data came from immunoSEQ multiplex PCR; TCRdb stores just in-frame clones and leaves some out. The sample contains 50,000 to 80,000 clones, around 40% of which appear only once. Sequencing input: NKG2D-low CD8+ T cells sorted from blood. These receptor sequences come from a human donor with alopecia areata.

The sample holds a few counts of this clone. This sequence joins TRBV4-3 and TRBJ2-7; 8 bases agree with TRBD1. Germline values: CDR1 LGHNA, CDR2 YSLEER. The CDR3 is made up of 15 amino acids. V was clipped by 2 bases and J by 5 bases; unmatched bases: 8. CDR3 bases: TGCGCCAGCAGCCAAACAAGACAGGGGAACCACGAGCAGTACTTC. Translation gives CASSQTRQGNHEQYF.

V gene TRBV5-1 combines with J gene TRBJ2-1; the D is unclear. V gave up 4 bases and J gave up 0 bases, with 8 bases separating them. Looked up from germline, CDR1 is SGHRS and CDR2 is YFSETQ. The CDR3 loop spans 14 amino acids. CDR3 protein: CASSEWASYNEQFF. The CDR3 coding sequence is TGCGCCAGCAGCGAGTGGGCCTCCTACAATGAGCAGTTCTTC. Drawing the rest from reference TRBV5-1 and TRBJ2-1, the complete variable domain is KAGVTQTPRYLIKTRGQQVTLSCSPISGHRSVSWYQQTPGQGLQFLFEYFSETQRNKGNFPGRFSGRQFSNSRSEMNVSTLELGDSALYLCASSEWASYNEQFFGPGTRLTVL.

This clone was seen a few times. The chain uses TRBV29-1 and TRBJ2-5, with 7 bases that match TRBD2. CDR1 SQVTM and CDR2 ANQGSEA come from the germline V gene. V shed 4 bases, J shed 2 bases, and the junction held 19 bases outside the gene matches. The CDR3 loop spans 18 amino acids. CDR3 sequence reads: CSVVSWAREWGDQETQYF. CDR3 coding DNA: TGCAGCGTTGTGTCGTGGGCGCGGGAGTGGGGAGATCAAGAGACCCAGTACTTC. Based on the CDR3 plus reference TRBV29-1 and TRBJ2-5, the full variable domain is SAVISQKPSRDICQRGTSLTIQCQVDSQVTMMFWYRQQPGQSLTLIATANQGSEATYESGFVIDKFPISRPNLTFSTLTVSNMSPEDSSIYLCSVVSWAREWGDQETQYFGPGTRLLVL.

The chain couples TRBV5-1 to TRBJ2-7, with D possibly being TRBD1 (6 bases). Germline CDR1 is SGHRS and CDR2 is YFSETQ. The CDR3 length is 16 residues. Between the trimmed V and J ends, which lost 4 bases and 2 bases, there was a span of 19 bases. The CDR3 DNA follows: TGCGCCAGCAGCCCGTCCCCTGCGGACAGAGCCTACGAGCAGTACTTC. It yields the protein CASSPSPADRAYEQYF.

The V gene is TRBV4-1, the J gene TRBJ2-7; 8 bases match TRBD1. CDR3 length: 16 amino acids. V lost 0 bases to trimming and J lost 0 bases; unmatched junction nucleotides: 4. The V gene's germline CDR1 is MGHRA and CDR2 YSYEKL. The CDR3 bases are TGCGCCAGCAGCCAAGATCGACAGGGGAGCTCCTACGAGCAGTACTTC. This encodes CASSQDRQGSSYEQYF.